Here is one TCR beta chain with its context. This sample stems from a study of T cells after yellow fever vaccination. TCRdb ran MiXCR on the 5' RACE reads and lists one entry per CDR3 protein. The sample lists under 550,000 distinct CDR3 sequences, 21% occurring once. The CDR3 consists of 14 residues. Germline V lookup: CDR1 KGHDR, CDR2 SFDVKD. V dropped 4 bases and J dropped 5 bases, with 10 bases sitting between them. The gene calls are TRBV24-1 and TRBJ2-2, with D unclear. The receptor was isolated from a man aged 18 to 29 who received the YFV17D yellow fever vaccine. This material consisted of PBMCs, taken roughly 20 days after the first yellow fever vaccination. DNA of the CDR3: TGTGCCACCAGTGAATCCCAGAGGACCGGGGAGCTGTTTTTT. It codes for CATSESQRTGELFF.